The 15 T cell receptor beta chains below come from one sample, sequenced in a study of CXCR3-negative and CXCR3-positive naive CD8 T cells. UMI-labeled 5' RACE TRB cDNA libraries were prepared from the cells. Reprocessing the 5' RACE reads, TCRdb reports a single entry for every CDR3 protein and omits DNA. Recorded for this sample: about 53,000 distinct CDR3 sequences. The material sequenced was naive CXCR3- CD8+ T cells from blood. This sample's subset: CD45RO-CCR7+CD27+CD95- naive CD8+ T cells lacking CXCR3 (TNR3-). These receptors originate from a human donor in good health. Some clones in this sample may be carry-over from other donors' samples.

V gene TRBV6-5 combines with J gene TRBJ2-2; TCRdb outputs TRBD1, but without DNA this stays unchecked. This CDR3 is 16 amino acids long. Germline V gene sequence: CDR1 MNHEY, CDR2 SVGAGI. The CDR3 sequence: CASSYSYRALAGELFF.

The chain employs TRBV12-3 or TRBV12-4 and TRBJ1-6; TCRdb picks TRBD1, but there is no DNA to check that call. The CDR3 covers 18 residues. This chain's CDR3 is CASSLAGTGFIGDSPLHF.

This CDR3 reads CASSGKGHDEQYF. The chain has TRBV19 and TRBJ2-7; without DNA, the TCRdb call of TRBD1 cannot be checked. CDR3 length: 13 residues. Germline CDR1 reads LNHDA; CDR2 reads SQIVND (reference sequence).

The chain combines TRBV7-2 with TRBJ1-2; TCRdb reports TRBD1, a call that lacks DNA to check it against. The CDR3 is made up of 15 amino acids. Per germline, CDR1 SGHTA and CDR2 FQGNSA. The CDR3: CASSLGDQGDYGYTF.

The rearrangement links TRBV11-3 to TRBJ2-3; TCRdb reports TRBD2, a call that lacks DNA to check it against. This CDR3 contains 16 residues. In germline, CDR1 is SGHNT, CDR2 YENEEA. The CDR3 loop reads CASSLYQRGGSDTQYF.

The chain is built from TRBV29-1 and TRBJ1-2. Germline lookup yields CDR1 SQVTM and CDR2 ANQGSEA. This CDR3 contains 12 residues. The CDR3 reads CSVEYRVYGYTF.

The CDR3 reads CASSSCRGGPEEQYF. V and J are TRBV27 and TRBJ2-7; TCRdb's D call, TRBD2, is unchecked because there is no DNA. The CDR3 length is 15 residues. Germline V gene lookup returns CDR1 MNHEY and CDR2 SMNVEV (reference sequence).

The rearrangement joins TRBV12-3 or TRBV12-4 to TRBJ2-3. The CDR3 covers 13 residues. This chain's CDR3 is CASSLTEMDTQYF.

J is TRBJ2-7 and V is TRBV28; the D gene TCRdb calls, TRBD1, cannot be checked with no DNA. This CDR3 has 16 amino acids. Germline V gene data show CDR1 as MDHEN and CDR2 as SYDVKM. CDR3 loop: CASSPLRVGADGEQYF.

This chain joins TRBV29-1 and TRBJ1-5. Germline loops: CDR1 SQVTM, CDR2 ANQGSEA. CDR3 size: 14 residues. CDR3: CSVEVLDSNQPQHF. Drawing the rest from reference TRBV29-1 and TRBJ1-5, the complete variable domain is SAVISQKPSRDICQRGTSLTIQCQVDSQVTMMFWYRQQPGQSLTLIATANQGSEATYESGFVIDKFPISRPNLTFSTLTVSNMSPEDSSIYLCSVEVLDSNQPQHFGDGTRLSIL.

This chain links TRBV5-1 with TRBJ2-7; the D gene TCRdb calls, TRBD1, cannot be checked with no DNA. The germline V gene encodes CDR1 SGHRS and CDR2 YFSETQ. The CDR3 runs 11 residues. The CDR3 here is CASGTGGEQYF. The complete variable domain, with remaining parts taken from reference TRBV5-1 and TRBJ2-7, reads KAGVTQTPRYLIKTRGQQVTLSCSPISGHRSVSWYQQTPGQGLQFLFEYFSETQRNKGNFPGRFSGRQFSNSRSEMNVSTLELGDSALYLCASGTGGEQYFGPGTRLTVT.

This rearrangement joins TRBV6-2 or TRBV6-3 to TRBJ2-2; TCRdb reports TRBD1, a call that lacks DNA to check it against. The CDR3 covers 12 residues. CDR1 MNHEY and CDR2 SVGEGT come from the germline V gene. CDR3 amino acids: CASSYVPGELFF.

The chain combines TRBV7-2 with TRBJ2-2. Germline V lookup: CDR1 SGHTA, CDR2 FQGNSA. The CDR3 runs 18 residues. The chain's CDR3 is CASSLPVYPSLATGELFF.

The chain employs TRBV4-3 and TRBJ1-1; the TRBD1 assignment by TCRdb is unverifiable without DNA. Germline CDR1 reads LGHNA; CDR2 reads YSLEER. The CDR3 spans 15 residues. The CDR3 protein is CASSQDRQPNTEAFF.

This clonotype is identified as medium-sized from frequency. The J gene is TRBJ2-1, the V gene TRBV7-6; the TCRdb D gene call, TRBD2, has no DNA to confirm it. Germline V gene sequence: CDR1 SGHVS, CDR2 FNYEAQ. The CDR3 is made up of 17 amino acids. The CDR3 reads CASSFSVGTNSYNEQFF.